This entry lists 32 T cell receptor beta chains sequenced from one sample in a study of shared clonotypes between healthy human individuals. Clones were sequenced by immunoSEQ multiplex PCR, and TCRdb holds only the in-frame ones, with some missing. The sample includes about 2.1 million clones, about 94% seen only once; the top ten take over 1.5%. Cells designated naive CD8 were CD45RO-negative and were positively selected for CCR7, with terminally differentiated effector memory CD45RA+ cells excluded. Sequenced material: naive CD8+ T cells from PBMCs. These receptors were obtained from a young man in good health. Some clones in this sample may be carry-over from other donors' samples.

The V call is TRBV27, the J call TRBJ1-1; 7 bases map to TRBD1. The CDR3 is 14 residues long. V lost 6 bases and J lost 1; bases outside the gene matches: 5. Germline loops: CDR1 MNHEY, CDR2 SMNVEV (reference sequence). As DNA, the CDR3 is TGTGCCAGCAGAGGGGGCTGGGGGAACACTGAAGCTTTCTTT. As protein: CASRGGWGNTEAFF.

The V call is TRBV5-5, the J call TRBJ2-7; 8 bases map to TRBD1. The CDR3 has 15 residues. In germline, CDR1 is SGHKS, CDR2 YYEKEE (reference sequence). V lost 4 bases and J lost 3; bases outside the gene matches: 9. CDR3 nucleotides: TGTGCCAGCAGCACCGGACAGGGAACAGACTACGAGCAGTACTTC. This translates into CASSTGQGTDYEQYF.

The chain links TRBV5-1 to TRBJ1-4; D is perhaps TRBD1 (5 bases). Germline CDR1 and CDR2: SGHRS and YFSETQ. The CDR3 is 15 residues long. The V end was cut by 0 bases, the J end by 8 bases, with 14 bases between. CDR3 sequence (DNA): TGCGCCAGCAGCTTGGACAGGAACATGAACGAAAAACTGTTTTTT. Translated: CASSLDRNMNEKLFF.

A remark on this clone: The sample carries other DNA sequences with the same CDR3. The chain joins TRBV7-6 to TRBJ2-7; possibly TRBD2 for D (6 bases). V lost 5 bases and J lost 2, with 7 bases in between. The CDR3 runs 12 residues. CDR1 SGHVS and CDR2 FNYEAQ come from the germline V gene. DNA of the CDR3: TGTGCCAGCAGCCCGGGGGCCTACGAGCAGTACTTC. Translating it yields CASSPGAYEQYF. Full variable domain (missing parts from reference TRBV7-6 and TRBJ2-7): GAGVSQSPRYKVTKRGQDVALRCDPISGHVSLYWYRQALGQGPEFLTYFNYEAQQDKSGLPNDRFSAERPEGSISTLTIQRTEQRDSAMYRCASSPGAYEQYFGPGTRLTVT.

For this clone: At one boundary the junction diverges from the germline segment, which might be a read error. J is TRBJ1-1 and V is TRBV6-5; D not certain. Germline values: CDR1 MNHEY, CDR2 SVGAGI. This CDR3 region has 15 residues. Written as DNA, the CDR3 is TGTGCCAGCAGTTACAATGCAGGACTGAACACTGAGGCTTTCTTT. It is translated as CASSYNAGLNTEAFF.

The gene calls are TRBV4-3 and TRBJ2-6; 12 bases align to TRBD2. This CDR3 comprises 19 residues. Trimming at V came to 6 bases and at J to 0 bases, leaving 9 bases not matched to a gene. Germline V gene sequence: CDR1 LGHNA, CDR2 YSLEER. CDR3 region: CASSGRTSGINSGANVLTF. Here the CDR3 DNA reads TGCGCCAGCAGTGGTAGGACTAGCGGGATTAACTCTGGGGCCAACGTCCTGACTTTC.

The chain combines TRBV7-2 with TRBJ2-2; unclear D gene. V lost 7 bases and J 3 bases, leaving 6 bases between the germline ends. The germline V gene has CDR1 SGHTA and CDR2 FQGNSA. CDR3 length: 12 residues. CDR3 in amino acids: CASIVDTGELFF. In DNA, the CDR3 is TGTGCCAGCATCGTGGACACCGGGGAGCTGTTTTTT.

The rearrangement links TRBV6-5 to TRBJ1-1, with 8 bases identical to TRBD1. In germline, CDR1 is MNHEY, CDR2 SVGAGI. The length of the CDR3 is 14 residues. The ends lost 5 bases at V and 1 base at J; junction bases unmatched: 3. The CDR3 region is CASSGTGPNTEAFF. For the CDR3, the DNA is TGTGCCAGCAGTGGGACAGGACCGAACACTGAAGCTTTCTTT.

V and J are TRBV10-2 and TRBJ2-3; D is possibly TRBD1 (6 bases). Germline CDR1 and CDR2: WSHSY and SAAADI. The V and J ends lost 4 bases and 2 bases respectively, with 10 bases between them. The CDR3 is 14 amino acids. CDR3 DNA: TGCGCCAGCAGTGTAAGGGGGAACACAGATACGCAGTATTTT. It specifies CASSVRGNTDTQYF.

The chain carries TRBV28 and TRBJ2-7; D is perhaps TRBD1 (5 bases). Trimming left V 4 bases short and J 4 bases short, with 20 bases between. The CDR3 spans 16 residues. Looked up from germline, CDR1 is MDHEN and CDR2 is SYDVKM. The CDR3 protein is CASSSPFEGARYEQYF. CDR3 in DNA: TGTGCCAGCAGTTCCCCCTTTGAAGGGGCGCGGTACGAGCAGTACTTC. The whole variable domain, remainder taken from reference TRBV28 and TRBJ2-7, is DVKVTQSSRYLVKRTGEKVFLECVQDMDHENMFWYRQDPGLGLRLIYFSYDVKMKEKGDIPEGYSVSREKKERFSLILESASTNQTSMYLCASSSPFEGARYEQYFGPGTRLTVT.

This chain joins TRBV29-1 and TRBJ2-5; 13 nucleotides line up with TRBD2. This CDR3 has 15 amino acids. Germline CDR1 and CDR2: SQVTM and ANQGSEA. Trimming removed 5 bases from V and 2 bases from J; junction bases left unmatched: 5. CDR3 residues: CSVYGTSGIQETQYF. The CDR3 nucleotides are TGCAGCGTTTACGGGACTAGCGGGATACAAGAGACCCAGTACTTC.

The chain recombines TRBV13 with TRBJ2-7, with D unclear. The CDR3 totals 14 residues. V was trimmed by 5 bases and J by 2 bases, leaving 13 bases between them. In germline, CDR1 is PRHDT, CDR2 FYEKMQ (reference sequence). Here the CDR3 reads CASSADTRTYEQYF. CDR3 DNA: TGTGCCAGCAGCGCCGACACGAGAACCTACGAGCAGTACTTC.

Concerning this clone itself: The same CDR3 is also encoded by other DNA sequences in this sample. The V and J genes are TRBV27 and TRBJ2-7; no reliable D call. The CDR3 loop spans 13 amino acids. The germline V and J ends were trimmed by 3 bases and 3 bases, with 9 bases remaining between them. Germline lookup yields CDR1 MNHEY and CDR2 SMNVEV (reference sequence). The CDR3 bases are TGTGCCAGCAGTTTTGCAGGAAGCTACGAGCAGTACTTC. It encodes CASSFAGSYEQYF.

This clone was detected only once. The chain links TRBV5-8 to TRBJ2-3; the match to TRBD2 covers 9 bases. There are 16 residues in the CDR3. The germline V gene has CDR1 SGHTS and CDR2 YDEGEE. J gave up 0 bases and V 2 bases, and 4 bases lay outside the gene matches. CDR3 protein: CASSFWAGGSTDTQYF. DNA for the CDR3: TGTGCCAGCAGCTTTTGGGCGGGAGGGAGCACAGATACGCAGTATTTT.

The J gene is TRBJ2-1, the V gene TRBV4-1; 9 positions agree with TRBD1. Germline lookup yields CDR1 MGHRA and CDR2 YSYEKL. J was trimmed by 3 bases and V by 8 bases; bases with no gene match: 11. The CDR3 covers 16 residues. CDR3 sequence reads: CASHNPRTGVYNEQFF. The CDR3 DNA sequence: TGCGCCAGCCATAACCCCCGGACAGGGGTCTACAATGAGCAGTTCTTC.

CDR3 loop: CASSHPRGANTEAFF. CDR3 coding DNA: TGTGCCAGCAGCCACCCGAGGGGGGCGAACACTGAAGCTTTCTTT. The chain links TRBV14 to TRBJ1-1; TRBD1 is a possible D gene (6 bases). V was shortened by 3 bases and J by 1 base, with 12 bases between the two germline ends. In germline, CDR1 is SGHDN, CDR2 FVKESK. The CDR3 sequence is 15 residues long.

The gene calls are TRBV9 and TRBJ2-7, with 10 bases aligning to TRBD2. CDR3 length: 16 amino acids. Germline V gives CDR1 SGDLS, CDR2 YYNGEE. After removal of 4 bases from V and 2 bases from J, the junction contained 9 bases not matched to a gene. The CDR3 is CASSLTGTSVPYEQYF. CDR3 bases: TGTGCCAGCAGCTTAACCGGGACTAGCGTCCCCTACGAGCAGTACTTC. Using reference TRBV9 and TRBJ2-7 for the parts outside the CDR3, the full variable domain is DSGVTQTPKHLITATGQRVTLRCSPRSGDLSVYWYQQSLDQGLQFLIQYYNGEERAKGNILERFSAQQFPDLHSELNLSSLELGDSALYFCASSLTGTSVPYEQYFGPGTRLTVT.

CDR3 coding DNA: TGTGCCAGTAGTTCGTTTGTGACAGGGGCAGAAGGCTACACCTTC. Residues: CASSSFVTGAEGYTF. This chain uses TRBV19 with TRBJ1-2, with 8 bases fitting TRBD1. The junction had 13 bases not matched to a gene; V was cut back by 5 bases and J by 8 bases. CDR1 is LNHDA, CDR2 SQIVND, per germline (reference sequence). CDR3 length: 15 amino acids.

The chain links TRBV7-6 to TRBJ2-5; no definite D call. This CDR3 has 14 residues. In germline, CDR1 is SGHVS, CDR2 FNYEAQ. Trimming stripped 1 base from V and 4 bases from J, with 10 bases between. The CDR3 nucleotides are TGTGCCAGCAGCTTAGACGTGGGGTTAGAGACCCAGTACTTC. Its protein is CASSLDVGLETQYF. Filled out from reference TRBV7-6 and TRBJ2-5, the complete variable domain reads GAGVSQSPRYKVTKRGQDVALRCDPISGHVSLYWYRQALGQGPEFLTYFNYEAQQDKSGLPNDRFSAERPEGSISTLTIQRTEQRDSAMYRCASSLDVGLETQYFGPGTRLLVL.

The chain recombines TRBV21-1 with TRBJ2-7; TRBD1 was called by the table and not checked on the DNA. TRBV21-1 constitutes a pseudogene. The CDR3 length is 16 residues. DNA of the CDR3: TGTGCCAGCAGCAAGACGAACAGGCAGAGCTCCTACGAGCAGTACTTC. It translates to CASSKTNRQSSYEQYF.

This clone was found once. This rearrangement joins TRBV7-8 to TRBJ2-2, with 8 bases fitting TRBD1. The CDR3 contains 19 residues. CDR1 and CDR2 from the germline V gene are SGHVS and FQNEAQ. Trimming at V came to 4 bases and at J to 4 bases, leaving 17 bases not matched to a gene. This CDR3 is CASSCVPGQVLACTGELFF. CDR3 DNA: TGTGCCAGCAGCTGCGTCCCGGGACAGGTCTTAGCCTGCACCGGGGAGCTGTTTTTT.

The chain employs TRBV27 and TRBJ2-3; tentative D call: TRBD2 (6 bases). Germline V gives CDR1 MNHEY, CDR2 SMNVEV (reference sequence). V lost 0 bases and J 0 bases, leaving 10 bases between the germline ends. This CDR3 spans 16 amino acids. For the CDR3, the DNA is TGTGCCAGCAGTTTATCTTTCGGGGGTAGCACAGATACGCAGTATTTT. It yields the protein CASSLSFGGSTDTQYF.

This chain links TRBV7-9 with TRBJ2-7; D is unclear. The CDR3 totals 14 residues. With 1 base removed from V and 3 bases from J, the gap between germline ends came to 10 bases. Germline CDR1 is SEHNR and CDR2 is FQNEAQ (reference sequence). As DNA, the CDR3 is TGTGCCAGCAGCTTAGTTGGCAGATTCTACGAGCAGTACTTC. Encoded protein: CASSLVGRFYEQYF.

This clone was recorded once. The V call is TRBV7-9, the J call TRBJ2-5, with D possibly being TRBD2 (5 bases). Between the trimmed V and J ends, which lost 3 bases and 5 bases, there was a span of 16 bases. Germline V CDR1 and CDR2: SEHNR, FQNEAQ (reference sequence). The CDR3 is 15 amino acids. The CDR3 coding sequence is TGTGCCAGCAGCTTGACAATGGGAGCTAGCGAGACCCAGTACTTC. Translation gives CASSLTMGASETQYF.

The rearrangement links TRBV19 to TRBJ2-6, with 7 positions matching TRBD1. The CDR3 consists of 16 residues. Losses at the gene ends were 5 bases for V and 0 bases for J; bases not matched to a gene: 4. Germline V gene sequence: CDR1 LNHDA, CDR2 SQIVND (reference sequence). The CDR3 reads CASSPRDSSGANVLTF. CDR3 in DNA: TGTGCCAGTAGTCCCCGGGACAGCTCTGGGGCCAACGTCCTGACTTTC.

The table lists this clone with a count of one. The same CDR3 is also encoded by other DNA sequences in this sample. The chain couples TRBV27 to TRBJ1-1; the D gene is possibly TRBD1 (5 bases). The CDR3 length is 14 residues. Germline V gene lookup returns CDR1 MNHEY and CDR2 SMNVEV (reference sequence). V was cut by 3 bases and J by 0 bases, with 8 bases left in between. CDR3 DNA sequence: TGTGCCAGCAGTTTTGGGACCGTGAACACTGAAGCTTTCTTT. Amino acids: CASSFGTVNTEAFF.

J is TRBJ1-2 and V is TRBV5-4, with no clear D. Between the trimmed V and J ends, which lost 7 bases and 8 bases, there was a span of 18 bases. CDR1 is SGHNT and CDR2 is YYREEE in the germline V gene (reference sequence). The length of the CDR3 is 13 residues. CDR3 loop: CASGGLSPVGYTF. CDR3 DNA sequence: TGTGCCAGCGGCGGACTCAGTCCGGTGGGCTACACCTTC. The full variable domain, with the rest looked up from reference TRBV5-4 and TRBJ1-2, is ETGVTQSPTHLIKTRGQQVTLRCSSQSGHNTVSWYQQALGQGPQFIFQYYREEENGRGNFPPRFSGLQFPNYSSELNVNALELDDSALYLCASGGLSPVGYTFGSGTRLTVV.

The gene calls are TRBV7-9 and TRBJ2-1; 10 nucleotides agree with TRBD2. Germline V gives CDR1 SEHNR, CDR2 FQNEAQ (reference sequence). J lost 5 bases, V lost 5 bases, and 6 bases had no gene match. The CDR3 extends over 15 amino acids. The CDR3 sequence is CASSPGLAADNEQFF. CDR3 coding DNA: TGTGCCAGCAGCCCAGGACTAGCGGCAGACAATGAGCAGTTCTTC.

The rearrangement links TRBV6-6 to TRBJ2-7; D is undetermined. This CDR3 comprises 14 residues. V was clipped by 0 bases and J by 7 bases, with 13 bases between them. Germline CDR1 reads MNHNY; CDR2 reads SVGAGI (reference sequence). Written as DNA, the CDR3 is TGTGCCAGCAGTTACTCTAATTTGGCGGAAGAGCAGTACTTC. It specifies CASSYSNLAEEQYF.

The chain combines TRBV9 with TRBJ2-4; 7 bases align to TRBD2. CDR1 SGDLS and CDR2 YYNGEE come from the germline V gene. Trimming removed 2 bases from V and 8 bases from J; junction bases left unmatched: 4. CDR3 size: 13 residues. In DNA, the CDR3 is TGTGCCAGCAGCGTTCCCCTAGCGGACATTCAGTACTTC. This encodes CASSVPLADIQYF. The entire variable domain, with the rest obtained from reference TRBV9 and TRBJ2-4, is as follows: DSGVTQTPKHLITATGQRVTLRCSPRSGDLSVYWYQQSLDQGLQFLIQYYNGEERAKGNILERFSAQQFPDLHSELNLSSLELGDSALYFCASSVPLADIQYFGAGTRLSVL.

The CDR3 bases are TGTGCCAGCAGTAAACGGACACAGTCTAATGAAAAACTGTTTTTT. It codes for CASSKRTQSNEKLFF. The chain is built from TRBV6-1 and TRBJ1-4, with a possible D match to TRBD1 (5 bases). Germline CDR1 and CDR2: MNHNS and SASEGT. The CDR3 totals 15 residues. V was pared by 5 bases and J by 3 bases, with 13 bases between.

This sequence joins TRBV19 and TRBJ2-6; no firm D call. CDR1 and CDR2 from the germline V gene are LNHDA and SQIVND (reference sequence). The V end was cut by 3 bases, the J end by 4 bases, with 10 bases between. This CDR3 has 15 amino acids. The chain's CDR3 is CASSIPALGANVLTF. In DNA, the CDR3 is TGTGCCAGTAGTATCCCGGCGCTCGGGGCCAACGTCCTGACTTTC. Full variable domain (remainder filled in from reference TRBV19 and TRBJ2-6): DGGITQSPKYLFRKEGQNVTLSCEQNLNHDAMYWYRQDPGQGLRLIYYSQIVNDFQKGDIAEGYSVSREKKESFPLTVTSAQKNPTAFYLCASSIPALGANVLTFGAGSRLTVL.